The 27 T cell receptor beta chains in this list originate from one sample, sequenced in a study of shared clonotypes between healthy human individuals. Profiling relied on immunoSEQ multiplex PCR, and the TCRdb table lists in-frame clones only, not all of them. The profile shows 2.3 million or so clones, approximately 95% of them singletons. Sequenced input: naive CD4+ T cells from PBMCs. Subset described: CD45RA+ positively selected. The receptors come from a man younger than 35 in good health. Some clones in this sample may be carry-over from other donors' samples.

V usage is TRBV18 and J usage is TRBJ1-5; TRBD1 agrees at 7 bases. The V gene's germline CDR1 is KGHSH and CDR2 LQKENI. V shed 3 bases and J 2 bases; nucleotides not matched to a gene: 10. The CDR3 loop spans 17 amino acids. CDR3 loop: CASSPRGRGAGNQPQHF. In DNA form, the CDR3 reads TGTGCCAGCTCACCTAGAGGCAGGGGGGCTGGCAATCAGCCCCAGCATTTT.

Note on this clone: This specimen includes other DNA sequences encoding the same CDR3. This sequence joins TRBV5-4 and TRBJ2-7; TRBD1 aligns across 7 bases. Germline V lookup: CDR1 SGHNT, CDR2 YYREEE (reference sequence). Germline trimming cut 0 bases from V and 0 bases from J; bases unmatched to any gene: 3. CDR3 length: 15 residues. The CDR3 nucleotides read TGTGCCAGCAGCTTGGGACAGGGTCTCTCCTACGAGCAGTACTTC. Translating it yields CASSLGQGLSYEQYF.

This rearrangement joins TRBV23-1 to TRBJ1-4; possibly TRBD1 for D (5 bases). TRBV23-1 has ORF status, its function being uncertain. This CDR3 is built from 15 residues. The germline V and J ends were trimmed by 1 base and 16 bases, with 22 bases remaining between them. This CDR3 is CASSQYRGSLIRSFF. CDR3 coding DNA: TGCGCCAGCAGTCAATATCGGGGGAGTTTAATTCGCTCGTTTTTT.

This sequence joins TRBV7-2 and TRBJ1-2, with TRBD1 matching 7 bases. CDR1 and CDR2 from the germline V gene are SGHTA and FQGNSA. V dropped 2 bases and J dropped 4; count of bases not matched to a gene: 10. The CDR3 has 16 residues. CDR3 region: CASSLQGQRQLYGYTF. The DNA of the CDR3 is TGTGCCAGCAGCTTACAGGGACAGAGACAACTCTATGGCTACACCTTC.

The chain links TRBV9 to TRBJ1-3, with D unclear. Trimming took 0 bases from V and 3 from J, leaving 10 bases between them. This CDR3 has 15 amino acids. Germline V gives CDR1 SGDLS, CDR2 YYNGEE. The CDR3 DNA sequence: TGTGCCAGCAGCGTAGCCCTAGGGAATGGAAACACCATATATTTT. Amino acids: CASSVALGNGNTIYF.

The chain carries TRBV4-3 and TRBJ1-4; the match to TRBD1 covers 7 bases. Germline trimming cut 0 bases from V and 11 bases from J; bases unmatched to any gene: 6. This CDR3 comprises 14 residues. Germline V gene lookup returns CDR1 LGHNA and CDR2 YSLEER. The CDR3 region has the DNA TGCGCCAGCAGCCAAGATAAGGGGGCGTCTAAACTGTTTTTT. Translation gives CASSQDKGASKLFF.

The chain carries TRBV29-1 and TRBJ1-2, with D possibly matching TRBD1 (5 bases). V lost 0 bases to trimming and J lost 7 bases, with 12 bases between them. Looked up from germline, CDR1 is SQVTM and CDR2 is ANQGSEA. This CDR3 contains 13 residues. As DNA, the CDR3 is TGCAGCGTTGAAGACGGGCTGAGGGGTGGCTACACCTTC. Its translation is CSVEDGLRGGYTF.

The chain links TRBV7-6 to TRBJ1-2; 7 nucleotides line up with TRBD1. Per the germline V gene, CDR1 is SGHVS and CDR2 is FNYEAQ. This CDR3 has 14 residues. Losses at the gene ends were 5 bases for V and 9 bases for J; bases not matched to a gene: 12. The DNA of the CDR3 is TGTGCCAGCAGCCCCAACAGGGGTGGTAAAAGCTACACCTTC. This translates into CASSPNRGGKSYTF. Complete variable domain (other parts from reference TRBV7-6 and TRBJ1-2): GAGVSQSPRYKVTKRGQDVALRCDPISGHVSLYWYRQALGQGPEFLTYFNYEAQQDKSGLPNDRFSAERPEGSISTLTIQRTEQRDSAMYRCASSPNRGGKSYTFGSGTRLTVV.

The chain uses TRBV25-1 and TRBJ1-1, with TRBD1 matching 9 bases. The ends lost 4 bases at V and 11 bases at J; junction bases unmatched: 8. Per the germline V gene, CDR1 is MGHDK and CDR2 is SYGVNS. CDR3 length: 13 residues. For the CDR3, the DNA is TGTGCCAGCAGTGTATCACAGGGGGCTCGCGCTTTCTTT. As protein: CASSVSQGARAFF.

The chain links TRBV7-9 to TRBJ2-1; 10 bases line up with TRBD2. J was trimmed by 0 bases and V by 4 bases; bases with no gene match: 9. The CDR3 sequence is 18 residues long. In germline, CDR1 is SEHNR, CDR2 FQNEAQ (reference sequence). CDR3: CASSSGGSGRNSYNEQFF. The DNA for the CDR3 is TGTGCCAGCAGCTCGGGGGGTAGCGGGAGGAACTCCTACAATGAGCAGTTCTTC.

The V and J genes are TRBV19 and TRBJ1-1; tentative D call: TRBD1 (6 bases). The CDR3 loop spans 11 amino acids. V dropped 7 bases and J dropped 11 bases, with 14 bases sitting between them. Per the germline V gene, CDR1 is LNHDA and CDR2 is SQIVND (reference sequence). CDR3 coding DNA: TGTGCCAGTACCATCGGAGGGGGGGCTTTCTTT. This translates into CASTIGGGAFF.

The chain uses TRBV28 and TRBJ1-3; D is undetermined. The CDR3 extends over 20 amino acids. Germline V gene sequence: CDR1 MDHEN, CDR2 SYDVKM. The V end was cut by 3 bases, the J end by 0 bases, with 24 bases between. The CDR3 spells CASSFLRVGPDESSGNTIYF. DNA for the CDR3: TGTGCCAGCAGTTTCCTTCGGGTTGGTCCGGACGAAAGCTCTGGAAACACCATATATTTT.

With respect to this clone: Other nucleotide sequences in the sample specify the same CDR3. V and J are TRBV5-1 and TRBJ1-2, with TRBD1 matching 10 bases. The CDR3 loop spans 14 amino acids. Trimming cost V 3 bases and J 4 bases; bases outside gene matches: 3. The V gene's germline CDR1 is SGHRS and CDR2 YFSETQ. The CDR3 nucleotides are TGCGCCAGCAGCTCGGGACAGGGGAGCTATGGCTACACCTTC. This gives the protein CASSSGQGSYGYTF.

The chain carries TRBV7-9 and TRBJ1-4; 8 positions agree with TRBD1. V lost 5 bases and J lost 17; bases outside the gene matches: 13. The germline CDR1 and CDR2 sequences are SEHNR and FQNEAQ (reference sequence). The length of the CDR3 is 13 residues. The CDR3 loop is CASSLTGSGTGFF. The CDR3 region has the DNA TGTGCCAGCAGCCTCACAGGCTCCGGGACAGGATTTTTT.

The genes are TRBV14 and TRBJ2-7; TRBD2 matches at 8 bases. Trimming cost V 4 bases and J 6 bases; bases outside gene matches: 8. This CDR3 region has 14 residues. CDR1 SGHDN and CDR2 FVKESK come from the germline V gene. CDR3 in amino acids: CASSPGLADTEQYF. CDR3 bases: TGTGCCAGCAGCCCCGGACTAGCCGATACCGAGCAGTACTTC.

The chain has TRBV4-3 and TRBJ1-5; the match to TRBD1 covers 9 bases. Unmatched junction bases numbered 7, after V lost 2 bases and J lost 8 bases. Germline CDR1 and CDR2: LGHNA and YSLEER. The length of the CDR3 is 15 residues. Here the CDR3 DNA reads TGCGCCAGCAGCCAAAGCGGGACAGGGCGGGAGCCCCAGCATTTT. Translated, it gives CASSQSGTGREPQHF.

This clone was observed once. The sample has other DNA sequences that encode this CDR3 too. The V gene is TRBV7-2, the J gene TRBJ1-3; D remains unclear. This CDR3 has 14 residues. The germline CDR1 and CDR2 sequences are SGHTA and FQGNSA. The ends were cut back, 1 base at V and 2 bases at J, with 6 bases in the middle. CDR3 sequence (DNA): TGTGCCAGCAGCTTAGGGAGTGCTGGAAACACCATATATTTT. As protein: CASSLGSAGNTIYF.

Of note for this clone: Other DNA sequences from this sample encode an identical CDR3 as well. The chain is built from TRBV28 and TRBJ2-7, with D possibly TRBD2 on 5 matching bases. V was pared by 3 bases and J by 0 bases, with 12 bases between. The length of the CDR3 is 15 residues. CDR1 and CDR2 from the germline V gene are MDHEN and SYDVKM. In DNA, the CDR3 is TGTGCCAGCAGTTTGGGCGGAGGCACCTCCTACGAGCAGTACTTC. This codes for CASSLGGGTSYEQYF.

V usage is TRBV28 and J usage is TRBJ2-3, with D tentatively TRBD1 (5 bases). Per the germline V gene, CDR1 is MDHEN and CDR2 is SYDVKM. Trimming shortened V by 6 bases and J by 0 bases, and 19 bases separated the two germline ends. The CDR3 is made up of 17 amino acids. DNA of the CDR3: TGTGCCAGCAGGGTTGGGGATTCTGGGGCTAGCACAGATACGCAGTATTTT. Its protein product is CASRVGDSGASTDTQYF.

In its sample, this clone was seen once. The CDR3 DNA is TGTGCCAGCAGCACTTCATCCACGAACACTGAAGCTTTCTTT. This sequence encodes CASSTSSTNTEAFF. The chain has TRBV7-3 and TRBJ1-1, with unresolved D. V was trimmed by 5 bases and J by 1 base, leaving 11 bases between them. CDR3 length: 14 residues. Germline CDR1 and CDR2: SGHTA and FQGTGA.

The chain recombines TRBV28 with TRBJ2-3; 12 nucleotides match TRBD2. This CDR3 contains 15 residues. J gave up 6 bases and V 4 bases, and 5 bases lay outside the gene matches. Germline V lookup: CDR1 MDHEN, CDR2 SYDVKM. The DNA of the CDR3 is TGTGCCAGCAGTTCCCTAGCGGGAGGGGACGATACGCAGTATTTT. Protein: CASSSLAGGDDTQYF.

The chain uses TRBV5-1 and TRBJ2-4; perhaps TRBD2 as D (5 bases). This CDR3 is 14 amino acids long. Trimming took off 10 bases at V and 5 bases at J, with 19 bases between the two ends. The V gene's germline CDR1 is SGHRS and CDR2 YFSETQ. The CDR3 DNA reads TGCGCCTCCGGACGGGGATATACGGAAAACATTCAGTACTTC. Translated, it gives CASGRGYTENIQYF.

The V call is TRBV5-8, the J call TRBJ2-1; the D is unclear. CDR3 length: 14 residues. V was pared by 0 bases and J by 4 bases, with 8 bases between. CDR1 SGHTS and CDR2 YDEGEE come from the germline V gene. The DNA for the CDR3 is TGTGCCAGCAGCTTGGGAACGAGTTACAATGAGCAGTTCTTC. It translates to CASSLGTSYNEQFF. The full variable domain, with the rest looked up from reference TRBV5-8 and TRBJ2-1, is EAGVTQSPTHLIKTRGQQATLRCSPISGHTSVYWYQQALGLGLQFLLWYDEGEERNRGNFPPRFSGRQFPNYSSELNVNALELEDSALYLCASSLGTSYNEQFFGPGTRLTVL.

The V gene is TRBV5-1, the J gene TRBJ2-7; possibly TRBD1 or TRBD2 for D (5 bases each). The V and J ends lost 4 bases and 0 bases respectively, with 17 bases between them. The CDR3 covers 16 residues. Germline assignment: CDR1 SGHRS and CDR2 YFSETQ. In nucleotides, the CDR3 is TGCGCCAGCAGCCGGGGCGGCGCAGGAAACTCCTACGAGCAGTACTTC. It yields the protein CASSRGGAGNSYEQYF.

The genes are TRBV29-1 and TRBJ2-5; 8 bases align to TRBD2. The CDR3 runs to 14 residues. CDR1 is SQVTM and CDR2 is ANQGSEA in the germline V gene. V dropped 7 bases and J dropped 3; count of bases not matched to a gene: 10. The CDR3 loop is CSGYSTSVEETQYF. CDR3 bases: TGCAGCGGGTATTCGACTAGCGTGGAAGAGACCCAGTACTTC.

This clone was seen only once. The chain combines TRBV15 with TRBJ2-1; D is unresolved. The germline CDR1 and CDR2 sequences are LNHNV and YYDKDF (reference sequence). The CDR3 spans 13 residues. V gave up 0 bases and J gave up 7 bases, with 7 bases separating them. For the CDR3, the DNA is TGTGCCACCAGCAGAGAAGGGTTGAATGAGCAGTTCTTC. It is translated as CATSREGLNEQFF. The full variable domain, completed using reference TRBV15 and TRBJ2-1, is DAMVIQNPRYQVTQFGKPVTLSCSQTLNHNVMYWYQQKSSQAPKLLFHYYDKDFNNEADTPDNFQSRRPNTSFCFLDIRSPGLGDTAMYLCATSREGLNEQFFGPGTRLTVL.

V and J are TRBV4-1 and TRBJ2-5; 13 positions match TRBD2. After removal of 4 bases from V and 3 bases from J, the junction contained 17 bases not matched to a gene. Germline lookup yields CDR1 MGHRA and CDR2 YSYEKL. CDR3 length: 20 residues. The CDR3 is CASSRLGAPGLAGFKETQYF. DNA for the CDR3: TGCGCCAGCAGCCGCCTCGGGGCTCCGGGACTAGCGGGATTCAAAGAGACCCAGTACTTC.